This T cell receptor (beta chain) emerged from a study of beta chain features in type 1 diabetes. Study-level findings and limits: In every one of the four CD4+ subsets, TCRB CDR3s were moderately but significantly shorter in Type 1 diabetes patients.

V trimming: 3 bases; J trimming: 5 bases; junction bases outside the gene matches: 4. The CDR3 has 14 residues. Germline V lookup: CDR1 KGHSH, CDR2 LQKENI. In its sample, this clone was seen a few times. Its cognate antigen is unknown. Since all of the isolated RNA was reverse transcribed, expressed TCRB transcripts were what got sequenced. Sequenced by immunoSEQ multiplex PCR; TCRdb stores in-frame clones only, minus some. The repertoire has 120,000 to 150,000 clones, about 13% of them found once; the top ten carry less than 1.5%. The single heparinised draw taken from each donor contained about 120 mL of blood on average. Post-sort purity exceeded 95% for all sorted populations.

Material for sequencing was central memory CD4+ T cells from blood. This clonotype was sampled from a man aged 18-30 years with type 1 diabetes. The chain couples TRBV18 to TRBJ2-3, with 8 bases matching TRBD2. The CDR3 spells CASSPGLGGDTQYF. CDR3 nucleotide sequence: TGTGCCAGCTCACCGGGACTAGGGGGAGATACGCAGTATTTT.